The clone carrying this TCR beta chain came up a few times. Authors' analysis steps: Amplified reference gene primers provided the basis for estimating nucleated cell counts. Sequenced by immunoSEQ multiplex PCR; TCRdb stores in-frame clones only, minus some. V, J and clone size reflect that table, while D and trimming were determined from the DNA. The data show 200,000 to 300,000 clones, 65% to 90% seen once. Trimming took 1 base from V and 8 from J, leaving 8 bases between them. Looked up from germline, CDR1 is LGHDT and CDR2 is YNNKEL (reference sequence). The CDR3 runs 12 residues. The record originates from a study of blood T cell repertoires in COVID-19. Looking at the study overall: Both acute and convalescent COVID-19 samples were obtained from the United States, Italy and Spain.

Recruits, aged about 18 to 90 years, lived in 24 US areas. The receptor was isolated from a man aged 35 to 55 who had recovered from COVID-19. The V call is TRBV3-1 (or the pseudogene TRBV3-2), the J call TRBJ1-2; D remains ambiguous. The material sequenced was PBMCs or T cells enriched from blood (not recorded which). CDR3 DNA sequence: TGTGCCAGCAGCCAAGTGGAGATCGGCTACACCTTC. It is translated as CASSQVEIGYTF.